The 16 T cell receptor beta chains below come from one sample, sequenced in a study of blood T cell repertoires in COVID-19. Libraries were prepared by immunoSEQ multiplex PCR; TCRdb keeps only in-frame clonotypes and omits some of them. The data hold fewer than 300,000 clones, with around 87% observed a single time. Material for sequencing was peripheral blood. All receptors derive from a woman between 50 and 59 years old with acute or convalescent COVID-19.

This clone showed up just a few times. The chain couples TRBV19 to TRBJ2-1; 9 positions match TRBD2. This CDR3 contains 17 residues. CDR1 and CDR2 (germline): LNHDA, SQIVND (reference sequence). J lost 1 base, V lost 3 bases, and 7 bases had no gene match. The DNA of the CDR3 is TGTGCCAGTAGTATGCGGCTAGCGGGGTTATCCTACAATGAGCAGTTCTTC. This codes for CASSMRLAGLSYNEQFF.

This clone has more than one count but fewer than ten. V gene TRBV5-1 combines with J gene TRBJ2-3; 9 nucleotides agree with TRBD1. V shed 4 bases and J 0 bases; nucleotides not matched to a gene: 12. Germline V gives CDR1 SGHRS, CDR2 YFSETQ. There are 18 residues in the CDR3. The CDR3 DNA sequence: TGCGCCAGCAGCGTGGGACAGGGATCCTACTCTAGCACAGATACGCAGTATTTT. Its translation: CASSVGQGSYSSTDTQYF.

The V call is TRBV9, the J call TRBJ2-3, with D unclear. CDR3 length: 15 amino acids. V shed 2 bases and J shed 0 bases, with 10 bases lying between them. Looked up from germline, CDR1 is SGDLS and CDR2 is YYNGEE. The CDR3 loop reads CASSVSTFSTDTQYF. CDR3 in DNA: TGTGCCAGCAGCGTCAGTACATTCAGCACAGATACGCAGTATTTT.

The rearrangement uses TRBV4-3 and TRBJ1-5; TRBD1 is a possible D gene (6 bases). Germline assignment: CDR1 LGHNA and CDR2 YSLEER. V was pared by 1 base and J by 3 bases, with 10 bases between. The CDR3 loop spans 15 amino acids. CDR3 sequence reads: CASSQAGQHNQPQHF. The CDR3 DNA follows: TGCGCCAGCAGCCAAGCCGGACAGCACAATCAGCCCCAGCATTTT.

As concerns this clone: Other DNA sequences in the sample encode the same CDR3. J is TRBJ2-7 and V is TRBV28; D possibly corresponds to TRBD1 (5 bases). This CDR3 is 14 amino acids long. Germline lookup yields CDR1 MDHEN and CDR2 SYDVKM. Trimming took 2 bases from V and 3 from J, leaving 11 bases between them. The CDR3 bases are TGTGCCAGCAGTTTAGGGCAGGGTAGCTACGAGCAGTACTTC. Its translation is CASSLGQGSYEQYF.

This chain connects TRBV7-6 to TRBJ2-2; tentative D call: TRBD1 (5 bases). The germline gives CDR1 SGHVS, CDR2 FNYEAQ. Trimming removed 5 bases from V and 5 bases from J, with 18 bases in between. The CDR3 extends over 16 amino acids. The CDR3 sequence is CASSHPQGTRTGELFF. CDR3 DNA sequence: TGTGCCAGCAGCCACCCCCAGGGAACAAGAACCGGGGAGCTGTTTTTT.

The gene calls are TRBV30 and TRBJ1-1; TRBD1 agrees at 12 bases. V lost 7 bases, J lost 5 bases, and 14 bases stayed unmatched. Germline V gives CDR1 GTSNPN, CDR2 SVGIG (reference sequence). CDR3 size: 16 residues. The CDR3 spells CASGGTGQGARTEAFF. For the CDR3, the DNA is TGTGCCTCGGGAGGTACGGGACAGGGGGCGAGAACTGAAGCTTTCTTT.

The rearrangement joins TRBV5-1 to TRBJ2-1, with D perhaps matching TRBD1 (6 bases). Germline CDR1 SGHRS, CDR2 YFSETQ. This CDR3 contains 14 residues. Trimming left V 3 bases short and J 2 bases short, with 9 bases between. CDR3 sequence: CASSSTGPYNEQFF. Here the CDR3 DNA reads TGCGCCAGCAGCTCGACAGGTCCCTACAATGAGCAGTTCTTC.

The CDR3 protein is CASSRERGAEAFF. The CDR3 nucleotides are TGTGCCAGCAGTAGAGAAAGGGGTGCTGAAGCTTTCTTT. The chain links TRBV27 to TRBJ1-1; possibly TRBD1 for D (5 bases). CDR3 length: 13 amino acids. V lost 5 bases, J lost 6 bases, and 13 bases lay in between. Germline V gives CDR1 MNHEY, CDR2 SMNVEV (reference sequence).

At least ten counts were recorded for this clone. CDR3: CSVETGEQFF. CDR3 DNA sequence: TGCAGCGTTGAAACAGGGGAGCAGTTCTTC. The chain uses TRBV29-1 and TRBJ2-1; a weak D match, TRBD1 (6 bases). CDR3 size: 10 residues. Germline V gives CDR1 SQVTM, CDR2 ANQGSEA. Trimming shortened V by 2 bases and J by 10 bases, and 6 bases separated the two germline ends.

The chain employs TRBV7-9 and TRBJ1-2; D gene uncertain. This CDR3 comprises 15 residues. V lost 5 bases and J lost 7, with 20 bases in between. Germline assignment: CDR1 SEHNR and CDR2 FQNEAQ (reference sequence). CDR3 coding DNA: TGTGCCAGCAGCCAGACCGGGAACTCCGGAGGTGGCTACACCTTC. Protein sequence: CASSQTGNSGGGYTF.

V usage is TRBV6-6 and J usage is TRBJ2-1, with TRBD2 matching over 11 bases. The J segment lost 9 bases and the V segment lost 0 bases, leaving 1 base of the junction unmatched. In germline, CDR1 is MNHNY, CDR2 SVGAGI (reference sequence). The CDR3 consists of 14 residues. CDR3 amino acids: CASSYSGTSGEQFF. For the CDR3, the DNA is TGTGCCAGCAGTTACTCTGGGACTAGCGGTGAGCAGTTCTTC.

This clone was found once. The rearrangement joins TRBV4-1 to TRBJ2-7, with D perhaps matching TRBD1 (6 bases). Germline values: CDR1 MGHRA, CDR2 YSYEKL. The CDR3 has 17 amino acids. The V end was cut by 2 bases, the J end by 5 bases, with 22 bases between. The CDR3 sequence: CASSQIPETGDRDEQYF. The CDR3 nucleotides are TGCGCCAGCAGCCAAATCCCCGAGACAGGCGATCGAGACGAGCAGTACTTC.

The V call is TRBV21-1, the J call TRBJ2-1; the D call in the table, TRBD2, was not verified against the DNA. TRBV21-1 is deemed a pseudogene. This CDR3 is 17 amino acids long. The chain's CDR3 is CASTQRGGLAGVNEQFF. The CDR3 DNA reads TGTGCCAGCACCCAAAGAGGGGGACTAGCGGGTGTCAATGAGCAGTTCTTC.

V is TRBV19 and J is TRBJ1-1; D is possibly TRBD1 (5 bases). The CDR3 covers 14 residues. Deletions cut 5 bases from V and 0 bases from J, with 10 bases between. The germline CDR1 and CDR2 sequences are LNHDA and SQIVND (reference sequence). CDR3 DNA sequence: TGTGCCAGTAGTGCGGGACGGATGAACACTGAAGCTTTCTTT. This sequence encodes CASSAGRMNTEAFF.

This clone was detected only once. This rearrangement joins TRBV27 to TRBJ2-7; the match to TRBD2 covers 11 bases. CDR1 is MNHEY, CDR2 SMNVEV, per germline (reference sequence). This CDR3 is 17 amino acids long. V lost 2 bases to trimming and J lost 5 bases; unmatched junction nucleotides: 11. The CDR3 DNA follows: TGTGCCAGCAGTTTAAGTCTAGCGGGAGGCGTCAGCGACGAGCAGTACTTC. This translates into CASSLSLAGGVSDEQYF.